Listed here are 32 T cell receptor beta chains from one sample, sequenced in a study of graft-versus-host responses after intestinal transplantation. Sequencing used immunoSEQ multiplex PCR; TCRdb keeps in-frame clones, though not all of them. The sample lists approximately 50,000 clones; about 90% were seen once. The input for sequencing was PBMCs, taken 26 days after transplant. All receptors derive from a human patient who received an intestinal transplant, so some T cells may come from the graft donor.

V gene TRBV27 combines with J gene TRBJ2-1; 13 positions match TRBD2. CDR3 length: 17 residues. V shed 3 bases, J shed 0 bases, and the junction held 2 bases outside the gene matches. In germline, CDR1 is MNHEY, CDR2 SMNVEV (reference sequence). The CDR3 coding sequence is TGTGCCAGCAGTTTGACTAGCGGGGGGCCCTCCTACAATGAGCAGTTCTTC. It yields the protein CASSLTSGGPSYNEQFF.

The chain uses TRBV28 and TRBJ2-3; D gene uncertain. Germline loops: CDR1 MDHEN, CDR2 SYDVKM. The CDR3 covers 12 residues. V was pared by 2 bases and J by 9 bases, with 9 bases between. CDR3 DNA sequence: TGTGCCAGCAGTTTAGGCACCTGGACGCAGTATTTT. The encoded protein is CASSLGTWTQYF.

The chain recombines TRBV5-6 with TRBJ2-3; 7 bases fit TRBD1. With V trimmed by 0 bases and J by 1 base, 14 bases remained unmatched. Germline values: CDR1 SGHDT, CDR2 YYEEEE. This CDR3 is built from 19 residues. This chain's CDR3 is CASSLGVRQGVRGTDTQYF. CDR3 DNA sequence: TGTGCCAGCAGCTTGGGGGTGCGCCAGGGGGTGCGGGGCACAGATACGCAGTATTTT.

The CDR3 protein is CASSLGTSKDNEQFF. For the CDR3, the DNA is TGTGCCAGCAGCTTGGGGACTTCCAAGGACAATGAGCAGTTCTTC. V usage is TRBV7-6 and J usage is TRBJ2-1; a possible D gene is TRBD2 (6 bases). The germline V and J ends were trimmed by 3 bases and 5 bases, with 14 bases remaining between them. Germline CDR1 reads SGHVS; CDR2 reads FNYEAQ. This CDR3 has 15 amino acids.

CDR3 nucleotides: TGTGCCATCAGTGAGTCGACTGGACAGAGCTATGGCTACACCTTC. It yields the protein CAISESTGQSYGYTF. The chain has TRBV10-3 and TRBJ1-2; D perhaps matches TRBD1 (6 bases). V was shortened by 0 bases and J by 4 bases, with 12 bases between the two germline ends. The CDR3 totals 15 residues. Germline CDR1 is ENHRY and CDR2 is SYGVKD.

This clone has a handful of counts. The chain recombines TRBV4-3 with TRBJ1-4; D might be TRBD1 (6 bases). Trimming took 3 bases from V and 6 from J, leaving 17 bases between them. The CDR3 spans 16 residues. Germline lookup yields CDR1 LGHNA and CDR2 YSLEER. The CDR3 region is CASSQGQIRLDEKLFF. CDR3 in DNA: TGCGCCAGCAGCCAGGGACAAATAAGATTGGATGAAAAACTGTTTTTT.

The CDR3 spells CASSSGLLSGNTIYF. As DNA, the CDR3 is TGTGCCAGCAGCTCGGGACTGCTCTCTGGAAACACCATATATTTT. This sequence joins TRBV7-9 and TRBJ1-3; a possible D gene is TRBD1 (5 bases). Looked up from germline, CDR1 is SEHNR and CDR2 is FQNEAQ (reference sequence). The ends were cut back, 4 bases at V and 0 bases at J, with 10 bases in the middle. This CDR3 has 15 residues.

The rearrangement links TRBV27 to TRBJ2-3; 8 positions match TRBD2. Losses at the gene ends were 4 bases for V and 7 bases for J; bases not matched to a gene: 7. There are 14 residues in the CDR3. Germline lookup yields CDR1 MNHEY and CDR2 SMNVEV (reference sequence). The CDR3, as DNA: TGTGCCAGCAGTTCGGGGGGGCCGGTGAATACGCAGTATTTT. Its protein product is CASSSGGPVNTQYF.

This CDR3 reads CASSRDFFTDTQYF. DNA of the CDR3: TGTGCCAGCAGCCGGGACTTTTTCACAGATACGCAGTATTTT. The chain has TRBV13 and TRBJ2-3; TRBD2 is a possible D gene (6 bases). CDR1 PRHDT and CDR2 FYEKMQ come from the germline V gene (reference sequence). The V end lost 5 bases, the J end lost 2 bases, and 11 bases lay between the germline ends. The CDR3 spans 14 residues.

The chain has TRBV7-9 and TRBJ2-5, with 7 bases that match TRBD1. The V gene end was trimmed by 4 bases and the J gene end by 1 base; junction bases not matched to a gene: 3. This CDR3 is 14 amino acids long. The germline CDR1 and CDR2 sequences are SEHNR and FQNEAQ (reference sequence). This CDR3 is CASSSGQPQETQYF. The CDR3 coding sequence is TGTGCCAGCAGCTCGGGACAGCCCCAAGAGACCCAGTACTTC.

The chain recombines TRBV4-3 with TRBJ2-1; the match to TRBD1 covers 9 bases. Trimming removed 0 bases from V and 6 bases from J; junction bases left unmatched: 15. In germline, CDR1 is LGHNA, CDR2 YSLEER. The CDR3 extends over 19 amino acids. The DNA for the CDR3 is TGCGCCAGCAGCCAAGATCGGGGAGAGTGGGGACAGGGCAGCAATGAGCAGTTCTTC. This encodes CASSQDRGEWGQGSNEQFF.

This chain joins TRBV4-1 and TRBJ1-5; D might be TRBD1 (5 bases). The CDR3 is made up of 18 amino acids. Trimming removed 0 bases from V and 5 bases from J, with 20 bases in between. In germline, CDR1 is MGHRA, CDR2 YSYEKL. CDR3 sequence reads: CASSQDAWGGFIHQPQHF. The DNA for the CDR3 is TGCGCCAGCAGCCAAGATGCGTGGGGGGGATTCATCCATCAGCCCCAGCATTTT.

This chain uses TRBV11-2 with TRBJ1-3, with TRBD1 matching 8 bases. The ends lost 5 bases at V and 4 bases at J; junction bases unmatched: 10. Germline CDR1 SGHAT, CDR2 FQNNGV. The CDR3 sequence is 16 residues long. CDR3 in DNA: TGTGCCAGCAGCCCATACAGGGGGGCTAAAGGAAACACCATATATTTT. This gives the protein CASSPYRGAKGNTIYF.

The chain is built from TRBV11-2 and TRBJ1-1, with 12 bases matching TRBD1. The CDR3 has 16 residues. V shed 3 bases, J shed 6 bases, and the junction held 8 bases outside the gene matches. The germline V gene encodes CDR1 SGHAT and CDR2 FQNNGV. CDR3 in amino acids: CASSLGDRGRVAEAFF. In DNA, the CDR3 is TGTGCCAGCAGCTTGGGGGACAGGGGGCGAGTCGCTGAAGCTTTCTTT.

The gene calls are TRBV5-4 and TRBJ2-7, with TRBD2 matching 11 bases. CDR1 and CDR2 from the germline V gene are SGHNT and YYREEE (reference sequence). CDR3 length: 15 residues. V gave up 4 bases and J gave up 5 bases; unmatched junction bases: 8. CDR3 bases: TGTGCCAGCAGCCGAGGGTCGACTAGCGGGGACGAGCAGTACTTC. Residues: CASSRGSTSGDEQYF.

This clone has a single count. The rearrangement links TRBV28 to TRBJ1-2; 9 positions match TRBD1. CDR1 is MDHEN, CDR2 SYDVKM, per germline. The CDR3 loop spans 14 amino acids. V lost 6 bases, J lost 8 bases, and 10 bases stayed unmatched. The CDR3 bases are TGTGCCAGCAGCCCCCGGACAGGGGATCGGGGCTACACCTTC. This encodes CASSPRTGDRGYTF.

The chain combines TRBV5-4 with TRBJ2-7; 8 positions agree with TRBD1. V trimming: 4 bases; J trimming: 2 bases; junction bases outside the gene matches: 5. CDR1 is SGHNT, CDR2 YYREEE, per germline (reference sequence). The CDR3 has 14 residues. In DNA, the CDR3 is TGTGCCAGCAGCCAGGGGACAGGACCCTACGAGCAGTACGTC. It specifies CASSQGTGPYEQYV.

This clone has only one observation. V usage is TRBV5-5 and J usage is TRBJ2-7, with 8 nucleotides matching TRBD1. The CDR3 totals 14 residues. Germline V gene data show CDR1 as SGHKS and CDR2 as YYEKEE (reference sequence). J lost 2 bases, V lost 4 bases, and 5 bases had no gene match. For the CDR3, the DNA is TGTGCCAGCAGCATATCAGGGGGCGCCTACGAGCAGTACGTC. Translated: CASSISGGAYEQYV.

This clone was counted only a few times. J is TRBJ1-2 and V is TRBV19; 8 bases line up with TRBD1. With 7 bases clipped from V and 4 bases from J, the junction kept 11 bases outside the gene matches. The CDR3 consists of 15 residues. Per germline, CDR1 LNHDA and CDR2 SQIVND (reference sequence). In DNA, the CDR3 is TGTGCCAGTACCGGGACAGGAGAGTACATCTATGGCTACACCTTC. This sequence encodes CASTGTGEYIYGYTF.

Notes on this clone: Additional DNA sequences in this sample encode the identical CDR3. This chain connects TRBV27 to TRBJ2-7, with D hard to call. From germline, CDR1 is MNHEY and CDR2 SMNVEV (reference sequence). Trimming took 5 bases from V and 0 from J, leaving 8 bases between them. The CDR3 covers 13 residues. The CDR3 DNA is TGTGCCAGCAGTCCCCGCAGCTCCTACGAGCAGTACTTC. It specifies CASSPRSSYEQYF.

This clone came up a few times. The chain couples TRBV7-3 to TRBJ2-1, with D possibly TRBD2 on 6 matching bases. The CDR3 runs to 15 residues. Between the trimmed V and J ends, which lost 5 bases and 9 bases, there was a span of 20 bases. Germline-derived CDR1 and CDR2 are SGHTA and FQGTGA. CDR3 sequence reads: CASSVSGTATGEQFF. CDR3 in DNA: TGTGCCAGCAGCGTATCCGGGACTGCGACCGGTGAGCAGTTCTTC.

The rearrangement joins TRBV5-6 to TRBJ1-5, with 11 nucleotides matching TRBD1. The V gene end was trimmed by 2 bases and the J gene end by 4 bases; junction bases not matched to a gene: 2. This CDR3 is 15 amino acids long. From germline, CDR1 is SGHDT and CDR2 YYEEEE. The CDR3 loop is CASSFGTGGNQPQHF. The CDR3 DNA follows: TGTGCCAGCAGCTTTGGGACAGGGGGAAATCAGCCCCAGCATTTT.

The chain uses TRBV13 and TRBJ2-1; D perhaps matches TRBD1 (6 bases). The CDR3 extends over 15 amino acids. V lost 2 bases and J lost 2, with 10 bases in between. Germline V gene lookup returns CDR1 PRHDT and CDR2 FYEKMQ (reference sequence). CDR3 in amino acids: CASSLQTGPYNEQFF. CDR3 DNA sequence: TGTGCCAGCAGCTTACAGACAGGTCCCTACAATGAGCAGTTCTTC.

V gene TRBV27 combines with J gene TRBJ2-3; 12 bases fit TRBD2. The CDR3 is 17 amino acids. Trimming took 7 bases from V and 1 from J; bases not matched to a gene: 9. The germline CDR1 and CDR2 sequences are MNHEY and SMNVEV (reference sequence). DNA of the CDR3: TGTGCCAGCATGTCGCTAGCGGGGGGGCGGGGCACAGATACGCAGTATTTT. It specifies CASMSLAGGRGTDTQYF.

The CDR3 here is CASSVAASRAGELFF. DNA for the CDR3: TGTGCCAGCAGCGTAGCGGCTAGCCGGGCCGGGGAGCTGTTTTTT. The V call is TRBV9, the J call TRBJ2-2; a possible D gene is TRBD2 (5 bases). V lost 0 bases and J 6 bases, leaving 12 bases between the germline ends. The CDR3 loop spans 15 amino acids. Germline lookup yields CDR1 SGDLS and CDR2 YYNGEE.

The chain uses TRBV7-9 and TRBJ1-1; TRBD1 matches 9 bases. After removal of 3 bases from V and 2 bases from J, the junction contained 1 base not matched to a gene. The CDR3 covers 14 residues. The V gene's germline CDR1 is SEHNR and CDR2 FQNEAQ (reference sequence). This CDR3 reads CASSLGQGNTEAFF. The CDR3 bases are TGTGCCAGCAGCTTGGGACAGGGAAACACTGAAGCTTTCTTT.

The chain employs TRBV7-9 and TRBJ2-5; no clear D. The CDR3 is 14 residues long. From germline, CDR1 is SEHNR and CDR2 FQNEAQ (reference sequence). The V and J ends lost 1 base and 2 bases respectively, with 8 bases between them. CDR3: CASSLDSRQETQYF. CDR3 in DNA: TGTGCCAGCAGCTTAGACAGTAGACAAGAGACCCAGTACTTC.

This chain joins TRBV5-1 and TRBJ2-3; a possible D gene is TRBD1 (5 bases). V gave up 0 bases and J gave up 4 bases, with 9 bases separating them. The CDR3 is 14 residues long. Germline assignment: CDR1 SGHRS and CDR2 YFSETQ. CDR3 nucleotides: TGCGCCAGCAGCTTGGTCCAGGGCGCAGATACGCAGTATTTT. Translated: CASSLVQGADTQYF.

The V call is TRBV19, the J call TRBJ2-2; D gene ambiguous. V dropped 3 bases and J dropped 6 bases, with 11 bases sitting between them. Germline V gives CDR1 LNHDA, CDR2 SQIVND (reference sequence). CDR3 length: 14 residues. The CDR3 DNA reads TGTGCCAGTAGTATCTCTTCAACTTCCGGGGAGCTGTTTTTT. As protein: CASSISSTSGELFF.

The chain has TRBV25-1 and TRBJ1-3; D might be TRBD1 (5 bases). The CDR3 loop spans 16 amino acids. The V gene lost 0 bases and the J gene lost 4 bases, with 13 bases spanning the gap. CDR1 and CDR2 (germline): MGHDK, SYGVNS. CDR3 nucleotide sequence: TGTGCCAGCAGTGAATATACCACCGACAGCGGAAACACCATATATTTT. Its translation is CASSEYTTDSGNTIYF.

The V gene is TRBV6-5, the J gene TRBJ2-5, with D uncertain. V was shortened by 0 bases and J by 5 bases, with 4 bases between the two germline ends. The CDR3 sequence is 12 residues long. Germline V gene lookup returns CDR1 MNHEY and CDR2 SVGAGI. The CDR3 protein is CASSYSRETQYF. The CDR3 DNA is TGTGCCAGCAGTTACTCGAGGGAGACCCAGTACTTC.

The rearrangement uses TRBV9 and TRBJ1-3; the D gene is possibly TRBD1 (6 bases). The CDR3 runs 15 residues. Trimming took off 3 bases at V and 0 bases at J, with 10 bases between the two ends. Germline lookup yields CDR1 SGDLS and CDR2 YYNGEE. CDR3 loop: CASSAQGLSGNTIYF. The CDR3 DNA is TGTGCCAGCAGCGCACAGGGCCTCTCTGGAAACACCATATATTTT.